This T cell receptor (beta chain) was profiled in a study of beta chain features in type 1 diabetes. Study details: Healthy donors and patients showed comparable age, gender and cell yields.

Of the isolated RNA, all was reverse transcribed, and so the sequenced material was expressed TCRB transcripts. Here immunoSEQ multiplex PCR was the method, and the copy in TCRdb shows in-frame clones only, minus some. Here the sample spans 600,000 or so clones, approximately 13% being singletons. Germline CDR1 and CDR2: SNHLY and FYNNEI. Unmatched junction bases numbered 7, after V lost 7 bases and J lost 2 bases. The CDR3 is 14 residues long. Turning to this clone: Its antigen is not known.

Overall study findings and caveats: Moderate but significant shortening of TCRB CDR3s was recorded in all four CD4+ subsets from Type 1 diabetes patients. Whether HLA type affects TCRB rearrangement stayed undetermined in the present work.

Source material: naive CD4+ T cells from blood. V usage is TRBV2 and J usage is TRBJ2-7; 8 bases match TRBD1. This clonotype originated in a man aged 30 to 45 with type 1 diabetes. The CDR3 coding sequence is TGTGCCAGCACCCTCGGGACAGGTGCCTACGAGCAGTACTTC. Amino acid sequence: CASTLGTGAYEQYF.